Shown below are 2 T cell receptor beta chains from a single sample sequenced in a study of Ad26.COV2.S vaccination and SARS-CoV-2 variants. Clones were sequenced by immunoSEQ multiplex PCR, and TCRdb holds only the in-frame ones, with some missing. The sample records about 470,000 clones, 90% being singletons. Stated treatment: around 19 received Ad26.COV2.S at low or high dose, single or two shots; 5 received placebo; per-sample allocation not given. Sampling happened 63 days after the first vaccine or placebo injection. Sequencing used peripheral blood, obtained in a trial of Ad26.COV2.S vaccine versus placebo. The receptors come from a person between 18 and 65 years old who received the Ad26.COV2.S COVID-19 vaccine or a placebo.

J is TRBJ2-1 and V is TRBV2; tentatively, D is TRBD2 (5 bases). CDR3 length: 11 amino acids. Germline CDR1 is SNHLY and CDR2 is FYNNEI. Trimming removed 8 bases from V and 9 bases from J, with 11 bases in between. CDR3: CASGPGSEQFF. The CDR3 bases are TGTGCCAGCGGCCCGGGGAGTGAGCAGTTCTTC.

The chain has TRBV7-2 and TRBJ2-5; D possibly corresponds to TRBD1 (5 bases). Germline-derived CDR1 and CDR2 are SGHTA and FQGNSA. The CDR3 runs to 16 residues. The V end lost 1 base, the J end lost 5 bases, and 17 bases lay between the germline ends. The CDR3 region has the DNA TGTGCCAGCAGCTTAGGGGTTTTGGGGCGGCGGGAGACCCAGTACTTC. Encoded protein: CASSLGVLGRRETQYF.